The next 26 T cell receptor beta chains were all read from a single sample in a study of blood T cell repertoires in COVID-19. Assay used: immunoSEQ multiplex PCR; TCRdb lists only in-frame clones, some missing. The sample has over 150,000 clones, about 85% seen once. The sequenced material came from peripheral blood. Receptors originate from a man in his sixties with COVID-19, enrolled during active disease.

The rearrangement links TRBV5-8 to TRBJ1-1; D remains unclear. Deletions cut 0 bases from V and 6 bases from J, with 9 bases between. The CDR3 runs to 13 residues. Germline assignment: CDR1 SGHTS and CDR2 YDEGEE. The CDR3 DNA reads TGTGCCAGCAGCTTGGTGGGGAGACCTGAAGCTTTCTTT. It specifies CASSLVGRPEAFF.

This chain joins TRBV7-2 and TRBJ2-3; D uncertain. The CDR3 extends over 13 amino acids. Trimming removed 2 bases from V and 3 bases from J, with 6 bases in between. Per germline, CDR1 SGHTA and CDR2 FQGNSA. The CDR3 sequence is CASSLIITDTQYF. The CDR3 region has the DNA TGTGCCAGCAGCTTAATTATAACAGATACGCAGTATTTT. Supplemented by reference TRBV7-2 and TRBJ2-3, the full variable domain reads GAGVSQSPSNKVTEKGKDVELRCDPISGHTALYWYRQSLGQGLEFLIYFQGNSAPDKSGLPSDRFSAERTGGSVSTLTIQRTQQEDSAVYLCASSLIITDTQYFGPGTRLTVL.

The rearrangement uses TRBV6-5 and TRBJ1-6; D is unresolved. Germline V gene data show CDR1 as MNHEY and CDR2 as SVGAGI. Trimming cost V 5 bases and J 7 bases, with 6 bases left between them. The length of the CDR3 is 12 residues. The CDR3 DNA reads TGTGCCAGCAGTCACCGGAATTCACCCCTCCACTTT. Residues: CASSHRNSPLHF.

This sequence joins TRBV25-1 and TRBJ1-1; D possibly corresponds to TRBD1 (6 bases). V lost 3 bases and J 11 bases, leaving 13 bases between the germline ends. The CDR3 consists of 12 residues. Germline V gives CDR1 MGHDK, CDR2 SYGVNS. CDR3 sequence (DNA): TGTGCCAGCAGTGACCAACAGGGAAAGGCTTTCTTT. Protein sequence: CASSDQQGKAFF.

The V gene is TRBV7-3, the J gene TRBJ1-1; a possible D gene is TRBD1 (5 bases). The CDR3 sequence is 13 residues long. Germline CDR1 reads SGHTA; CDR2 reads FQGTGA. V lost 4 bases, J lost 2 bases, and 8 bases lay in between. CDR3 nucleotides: TGTGCCAGCAGCTCGGGGGGTAACACTGAAGCTTTCTTT. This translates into CASSSGGNTEAFF.

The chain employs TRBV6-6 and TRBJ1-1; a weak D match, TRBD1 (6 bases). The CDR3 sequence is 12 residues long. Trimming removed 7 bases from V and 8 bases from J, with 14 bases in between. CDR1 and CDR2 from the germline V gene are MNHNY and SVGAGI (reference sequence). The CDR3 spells CASINRQVEAFF. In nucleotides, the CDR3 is TGTGCCAGCATCAATCGACAGGTAGAAGCTTTCTTT.

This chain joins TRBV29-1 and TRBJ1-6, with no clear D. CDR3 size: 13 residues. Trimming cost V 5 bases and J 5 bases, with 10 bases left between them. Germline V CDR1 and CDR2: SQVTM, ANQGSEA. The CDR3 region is CSVRTDNNSPLHF. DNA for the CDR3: TGCAGCGTTCGGACTGACAATAATTCACCCCTCCACTTT.

The CDR3 region has the DNA TGTGCCAGCTCACCTGGACAGTCCGGAGGCACTGAAGCTTTCTTT. Residues: CASSPGQSGGTEAFF. V gene TRBV18 combines with J gene TRBJ1-1, with a tentative D call TRBD1 (6 bases). Trimming removed 3 bases at V and 4 bases at J, with 15 bases between. The CDR3 sequence is 15 residues long. Germline lookup yields CDR1 KGHSH and CDR2 LQKENI.

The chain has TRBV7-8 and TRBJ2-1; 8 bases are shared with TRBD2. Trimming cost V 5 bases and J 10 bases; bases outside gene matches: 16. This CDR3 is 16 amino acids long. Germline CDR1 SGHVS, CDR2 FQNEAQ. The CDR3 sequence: CASSVEGLDGGGEQFF. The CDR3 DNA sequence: TGTGCCAGCAGCGTGGAGGGACTAGACGGGGGTGGAGAGCAGTTCTTC.

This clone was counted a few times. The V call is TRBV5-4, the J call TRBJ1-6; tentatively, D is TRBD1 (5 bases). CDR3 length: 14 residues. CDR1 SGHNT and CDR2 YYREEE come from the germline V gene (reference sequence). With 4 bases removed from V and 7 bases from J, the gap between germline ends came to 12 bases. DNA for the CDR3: TGTGCCAGCAGCCCACAACAGGAAAATTCACCCCTCCACTTT. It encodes CASSPQQENSPLHF.

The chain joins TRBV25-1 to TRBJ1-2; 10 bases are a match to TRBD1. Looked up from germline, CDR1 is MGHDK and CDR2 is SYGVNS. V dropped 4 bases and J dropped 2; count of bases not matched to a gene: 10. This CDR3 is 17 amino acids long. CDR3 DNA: TGTGCCAGCAGTGCAATAGCCGGGACAGGGGCCAACTATGGCTACACCTTC. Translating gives CASSAIAGTGANYGYTF.

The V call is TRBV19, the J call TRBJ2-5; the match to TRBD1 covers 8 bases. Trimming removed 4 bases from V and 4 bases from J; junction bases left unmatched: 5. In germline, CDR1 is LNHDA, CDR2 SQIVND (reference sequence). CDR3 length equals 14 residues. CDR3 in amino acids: CASSKGQAGETQYF. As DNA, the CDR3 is TGTGCCAGTAGTAAGGGACAGGCAGGAGAGACCCAGTACTTC.

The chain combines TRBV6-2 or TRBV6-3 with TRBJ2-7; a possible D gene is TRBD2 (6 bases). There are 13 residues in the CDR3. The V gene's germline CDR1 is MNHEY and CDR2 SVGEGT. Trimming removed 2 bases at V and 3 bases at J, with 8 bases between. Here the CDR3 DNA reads TGTGCCAGCAGTTACCAGGGACTCTACGAGCAGTACTTC. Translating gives CASSYQGLYEQYF.

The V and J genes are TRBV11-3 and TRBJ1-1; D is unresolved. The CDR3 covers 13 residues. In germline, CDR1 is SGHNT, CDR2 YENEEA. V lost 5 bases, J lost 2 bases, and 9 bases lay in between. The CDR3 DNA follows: TGTGCCAGCAGCCCCAGTATAAACACTGAAGCTTTCTTT. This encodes CASSPSINTEAFF.

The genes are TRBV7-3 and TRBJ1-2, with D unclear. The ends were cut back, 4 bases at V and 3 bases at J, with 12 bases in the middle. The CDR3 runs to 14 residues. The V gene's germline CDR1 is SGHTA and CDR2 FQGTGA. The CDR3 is CASSSPGEDYGYTF. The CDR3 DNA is TGTGCCAGCAGCTCCCCCGGAGAAGACTATGGCTACACCTTC.

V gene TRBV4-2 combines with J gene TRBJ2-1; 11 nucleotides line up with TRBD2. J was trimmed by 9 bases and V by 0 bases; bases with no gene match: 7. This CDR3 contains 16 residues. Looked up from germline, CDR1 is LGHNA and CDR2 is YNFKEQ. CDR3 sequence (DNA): TGTGCCAGCAGCCAAGAGACTAGCGGGATTCTGAGTGAGCAGTTCTTC. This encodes CASSQETSGILSEQFF.

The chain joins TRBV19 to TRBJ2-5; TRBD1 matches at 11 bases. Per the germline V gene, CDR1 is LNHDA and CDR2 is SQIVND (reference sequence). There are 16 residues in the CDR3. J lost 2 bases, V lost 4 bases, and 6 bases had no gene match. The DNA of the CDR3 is TGTGCCAGTAGTACCGGGACAGGGGGACCTCAAGAGACCCAGTACTTC. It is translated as CASSTGTGGPQETQYF.

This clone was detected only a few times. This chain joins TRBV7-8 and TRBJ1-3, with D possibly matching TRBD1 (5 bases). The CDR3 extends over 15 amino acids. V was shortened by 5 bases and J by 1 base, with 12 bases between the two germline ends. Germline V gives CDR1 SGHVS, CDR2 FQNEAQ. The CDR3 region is CASSPRGGSGNTIYF. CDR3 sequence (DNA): TGTGCCAGCAGCCCAAGGGGAGGGTCTGGAAACACCATATATTTT.

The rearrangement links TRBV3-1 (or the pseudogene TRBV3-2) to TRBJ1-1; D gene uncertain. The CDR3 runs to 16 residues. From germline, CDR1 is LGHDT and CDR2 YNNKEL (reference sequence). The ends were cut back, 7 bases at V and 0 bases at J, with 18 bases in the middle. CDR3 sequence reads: CASTPSGKIMNTEAFF. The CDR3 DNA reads TGTGCCAGCACCCCAAGCGGAAAGATAATGAACACTGAAGCTTTCTTT.

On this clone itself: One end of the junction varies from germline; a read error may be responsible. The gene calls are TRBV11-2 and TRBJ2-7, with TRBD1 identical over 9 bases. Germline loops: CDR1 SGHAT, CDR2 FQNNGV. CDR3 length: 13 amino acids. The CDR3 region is CASSFRTGVFLSF. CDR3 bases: TGTGCCAGCAGCTTTAGGACAGGGGTTTTTTTAAGCTTC.

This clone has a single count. CDR3 nucleotide sequence: TGTGCCAGCAGCATCCCCGGGACAGGGTTTCGGGAGCAGTTCTTC. This translates into CASSIPGTGFREQFF. The gene calls are TRBV7-2 and TRBJ2-1; 9 bases map to TRBD1. Trimming removed 5 bases from V and 10 bases from J; junction bases left unmatched: 12. Germline lookup yields CDR1 SGHTA and CDR2 FQGNSA. The CDR3 sequence is 15 residues long.

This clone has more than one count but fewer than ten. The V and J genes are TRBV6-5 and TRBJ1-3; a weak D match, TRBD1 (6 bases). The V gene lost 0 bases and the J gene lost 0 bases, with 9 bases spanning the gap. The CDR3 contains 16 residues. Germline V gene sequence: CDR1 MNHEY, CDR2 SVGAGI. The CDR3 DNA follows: TGTGCCAGCAGTTACTCGAGGGGGAACTCTGGAAACACCATATATTTT. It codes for CASSYSRGNSGNTIYF.

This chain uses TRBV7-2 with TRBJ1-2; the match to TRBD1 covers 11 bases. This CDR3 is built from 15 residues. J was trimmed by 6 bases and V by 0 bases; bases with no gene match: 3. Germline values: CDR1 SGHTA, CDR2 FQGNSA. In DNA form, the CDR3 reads TGTGCCAGCAGCTTAGCCGGACAGGGGGCGCATGGCTACACCTTC. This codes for CASSLAGQGAHGYTF.

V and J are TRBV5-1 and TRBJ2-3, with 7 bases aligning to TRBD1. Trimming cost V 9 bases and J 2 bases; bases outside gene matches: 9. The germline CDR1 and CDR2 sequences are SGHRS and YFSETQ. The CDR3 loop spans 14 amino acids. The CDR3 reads CATRTGPSTDTQYF. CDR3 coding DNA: TGCGCCACCCGGACAGGTCCCTCCACAGATACGCAGTATTTT.

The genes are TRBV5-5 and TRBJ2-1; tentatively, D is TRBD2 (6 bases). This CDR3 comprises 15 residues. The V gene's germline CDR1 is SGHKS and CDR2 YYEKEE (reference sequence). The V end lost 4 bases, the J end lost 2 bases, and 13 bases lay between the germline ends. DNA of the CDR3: TGTGCCAGCAGCGGGCTGGGGGGTACCTACAATGAGCAGTTCTTC. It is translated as CASSGLGGTYNEQFF.

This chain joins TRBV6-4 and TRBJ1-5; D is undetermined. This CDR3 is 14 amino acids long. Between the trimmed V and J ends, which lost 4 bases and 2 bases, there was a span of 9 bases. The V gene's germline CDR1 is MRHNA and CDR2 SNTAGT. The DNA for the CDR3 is TGTGCCAGCAGTGCCGACCAGGGCAATCAGCCCCAGCATTTT. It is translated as CASSADQGNQPQHF.